One sample yielded the 32 T cell receptor beta chains listed below, sequenced in a study of blood T cells in healthy people across ages. A second PCR of roughly 7 to 11 cycles used a sample-barcoded 5' primer and a J-beta primer mix. TCRdb itself ran the 5' RACE reads through MiXCR, one entry per CDR3 protein. Of about 1,500,000 distinct CDR3 sequences detected, 28% appear once; the ten largest clones hold about 8%. Sequenced: blood. The origin of the receptors is a woman aged 25 to 39 in good health.

This clonotype appeared once. This sequence may be a read error, since a much larger clone differs from it by one base. The chain couples TRBV4-1 to TRBJ2-7; D is possibly TRBD2 (6 bases). V was cut by 1 base and J by 3 bases, with 13 bases left in between. CDR1 is MGHRA and CDR2 is YSYEKL in the germline V gene. This CDR3 is built from 15 residues. CDR3 protein: CASSQASSADYEQYF. CDR3 coding DNA: TGCGCCAGCAGCCAAGCGTCTAGCGCGGACTACGAGCAGTACTTC.

This clonotype was seen only a few times. The chain employs TRBV20-1 and TRBJ1-4; D uncertain. Per germline, CDR1 DFQATT and CDR2 SNEGSKA (reference sequence). Trimming left V 3 bases short and J 6 bases short, with 17 bases between. CDR3 size: 15 residues. The CDR3 coding sequence is TGCAGTGCTAGCTTCGACAATGCCTCCGATGAAAAACTGTTTTTT. This gives the protein CSASFDNASDEKLFF.

This clonotype has at least ten counts. The chain employs TRBV29-1 and TRBJ2-7; 8 bases line up with TRBD1. CDR1 is SQVTM and CDR2 is ANQGSEA in the germline V gene. This CDR3 comprises 14 residues. V shed 0 bases, J shed 5 bases, and the junction held 6 bases outside the gene matches. The CDR3 protein is CSVEEEGQGHEQYF. Written as DNA, the CDR3 is TGCAGCGTTGAAGAGGAAGGACAGGGACACGAGCAGTACTTC.

This clonotype was recorded a few times. The chain employs TRBV7-9 and TRBJ2-1, with TRBD1 matching 7 bases. Germline V gene sequence: CDR1 SEHNR, CDR2 FQNEAQ (reference sequence). After removal of 3 bases from V and 13 bases from J, the junction contained 6 bases not matched to a gene. This CDR3 contains 12 residues. The chain's CDR3 is CASSFPGQPQFF. DNA for the CDR3: TGTGCCAGCAGCTTCCCGGGACAGCCTCAGTTCTTC. The whole variable domain, remainder taken from reference TRBV7-9 and TRBJ2-1, is DTGVSQNPRHKITKRGQNVTFRCDPISEHNRLYWYRQTLGQGPEFLTYFQNEAQLEKSRLLSDRFSAERPKGSFSTLEIQRTEQGDSAMYLCASSFPGQPQFFGPGTRLTVL.

V gene TRBV7-9 combines with J gene TRBJ2-5; 16 bases fit TRBD2. J gave up 11 bases and V 5 bases, and 17 bases lay outside the gene matches. CDR1 is SEHNR and CDR2 is FQNEAQ in the germline V gene (reference sequence). The CDR3 totals 18 residues. In DNA form, the CDR3 reads TGTGCCAGCAGCCCGGGACTAGCGGGAGGGATCTCCTACAATGAGCAGTACTTC. Residues: CASSPGLAGGISYNEQYF.

A note on this clonotype: With a much larger clone just one base away, this may be a read error. The chain carries TRBV20-1 and TRBJ2-4; perhaps TRBD2 as D (6 bases). The CDR3 totals 13 residues. Germline-derived CDR1 and CDR2 are DFQATT and SNEGSKA (reference sequence). Trimming took off 7 bases at V and 13 bases at J, with 23 bases between the two ends. In DNA form, the CDR3 reads TGCAGTGTTCTCTCGGGACTTCACAATGAGCAGTACTTC. Amino acid sequence: CSVLSGLHNEQYF.

The chain uses TRBV29-1 and TRBJ2-7, with 7 bases identical to TRBD1. Germline-derived CDR1 and CDR2 are SQVTM and ANQGSEA. J gave up 2 bases and V 5 bases, and 6 bases lay outside the gene matches. The CDR3 has 13 residues. The CDR3 region has the DNA TGCAGCGTTCATGGGACAGTGGCCTACGAGCAGTACTTC. It translates to CSVHGTVAYEQYF.

This clonotype showed up many times. This chain connects TRBV29-1 to TRBJ1-6; D is ambiguous. The V and J ends lost 5 bases and 9 bases respectively, with 11 bases between them. Per germline, CDR1 SQVTM and CDR2 ANQGSEA. The CDR3 spans 12 residues. CDR3: CSVSDPPSPLHF. CDR3 sequence (DNA): TGCAGCGTTTCGGATCCCCCTTCACCCCTCCACTTT.

A note on this clonotype: A junction end diverges from the germline sequence, so it may reflect a read error. J is TRBJ2-7 and V is TRBV4-1, with 10 bases aligning to TRBD2. This CDR3 is built from 15 residues. Germline-derived CDR1 and CDR2 are MGHRA and YSYEKL. In DNA, the CDR3 is TGCACCAGCAGCCAAGGACTAGCGGAATCCTACGAGCAGTACTTC. Its translation is CTSSQGLAESYEQYF.

The rearrangement uses TRBV28 and TRBJ2-2; possible D gene TRBD1, 5 bases. Germline CDR1 and CDR2: MDHEN and SYDVKM. Trimming took 9 bases from V and 6 from J, leaving 11 bases between them. This CDR3 has 12 amino acids. The CDR3 here is CASDSTPGELFF. As DNA, the CDR3 is TGTGCCAGTGACAGTACCCCCGGGGAGCTGTTTTTT.

Many counts were recorded for this clonotype. This chain uses TRBV7-2 with TRBJ2-5; 7 bases match TRBD1. The J call is doubtful: the DNA matches TRBJ2-7 better. Germline-derived CDR1 and CDR2 are SGHTA and FQGNSA. This CDR3 is 13 amino acids long. Here the CDR3 reads CASSTPTGFEQYF. The CDR3 nucleotides read TGTGCCAGCAGCACCCCGACAGGGTTCGAGCAGTACTTC.

A word on this clonotype: One junction end disagrees with the germline gene, perhaps due to a read error. V gene TRBV2 combines with J gene TRBJ2-7; D not resolved. Germline V CDR1 and CDR2: SNHLY, FYNNEI. The CDR3 totals 11 residues. The DNA for the CDR3 is TGTGTCAGCAGAGAGTCCTACGAGCAGTACTTC. Translation: CVSRESYEQYF.

This clonotype came up many times. The rearrangement joins TRBV12-3 or TRBV12-4 to TRBJ1-2, with 7 bases fitting TRBD1. The CDR3 runs to 14 residues. V lost 5 bases and J lost 4; bases outside the gene matches: 7. CDR3 sequence: CASSPGQRFYGYTF. The CDR3 bases are TGTGCCAGCAGTCCGGGACAGCGGTTCTATGGCTACACCTTC.

With regard to this clonotype: One end of the junction does not line up with germline, which may come from a read error. The gene calls are TRBV20-1 and TRBJ2-7; D may be TRBD1 or TRBD2 (5 bases each). This CDR3 is 16 amino acids long. Germline V gene sequence: CDR1 DFQATT, CDR2 SNEGSKA (reference sequence). In DNA form, the CDR3 reads TGCAGTACTCGAGAAACGACGGGACCCGCCCCACGCGAGCGGTACTTC. Translated, it gives CSTRETTGPAPRERYF.

This chain uses TRBV7-2 with TRBJ2-7; D gene unclear. This CDR3 is built from 12 residues. Per the germline V gene, CDR1 is SGHTA and CDR2 is FQGNSA. V lost 5 bases to trimming and J lost 4 bases, with 9 bases between them. The CDR3 loop is CASSRPRYEQYF. The CDR3 nucleotides are TGTGCCAGCAGCCGGCCTCGGTACGAGCAGTACTTC. The full variable domain, completed using reference TRBV7-2 and TRBJ2-7, is GAGVSQSPSNKVTEKGKDVELRCDPISGHTALYWYRQSLGQGLEFLIYFQGNSAPDKSGLPSDRFSAERTGGSVSTLTIQRTQQEDSAVYLCASSRPRYEQYFGPGTRLTVT.

This clonotype is a singleton in its sample. The gene calls are TRBV19 and TRBJ2-5, with 8 bases matching TRBD2. The germline V gene has CDR1 LNHDA and CDR2 SQIVND (reference sequence). The CDR3 spans 13 residues. Germline trimming cut 5 bases from V and 11 bases from J; bases unmatched to any gene: 10. CDR3 in DNA: TGTGCCAGTAGTCCTAGCGGGTCTCGGCTGCAGTACTTC. Residues: CASSPSGSRLQYF.

V is TRBV20-1 and J is TRBJ2-3; D remains unclear. V was clipped by 6 bases and J by 3 bases, with 13 bases between them. This CDR3 contains 13 residues. CDR1 DFQATT and CDR2 SNEGSKA come from the germline V gene (reference sequence). The CDR3 DNA sequence: TGCAGTGCCACCAGATTGGGGACAGATACGCAGTATTTT. It yields the protein CSATRLGTDTQYF.

This clonotype was detected many times. V and J are TRBV12-3 or TRBV12-4 and TRBJ2-6; the D is unclear. Trimming stripped 8 bases from V and 0 bases from J, with 8 bases between. There are 14 residues in the CDR3. CDR3 in DNA: TGTGCCAGCGGACGCTCCTCTGGGGCCAACGTCCTGACTTTC. Protein product: CASGRSSGANVLTF.

This rearrangement joins TRBV25-1 to TRBJ2-7; a possible D gene is TRBD2 (6 bases). This CDR3 comprises 13 residues. V dropped 6 bases and J dropped 3 bases, with 12 bases sitting between them. Germline CDR1 MGHDK, CDR2 SYGVNS. This CDR3 is CASSAGSDYEQYF. CDR3 DNA: TGTGCCAGCAGCGCGGGGTCCGACTACGAGCAGTACTTC.

This clonotype was detected only a few times. The chain uses TRBV5-5 and TRBJ1-2; D is uncertain. The germline V gene encodes CDR1 SGHKS and CDR2 YYEKEE (reference sequence). This CDR3 has 16 residues. V gave up 0 bases and J gave up 0 bases, with 12 bases separating them. The CDR3 spells CASSLGAGRSNYGYTF. The CDR3 DNA reads TGTGCCAGCAGCTTGGGGGCAGGAAGATCTAACTATGGCTACACCTTC.

J is TRBJ2-1 and V is TRBV12-3 or TRBV12-4, with unresolved D. The V end was cut by 7 bases, the J end by 5 bases, with 12 bases between. This CDR3 region has 13 residues. The DNA for the CDR3 is TGTGCCAGCAAGTGCAGGAGAAACAATGAGCAGTTCTTC. Translation gives CASKCRRNNEQFF.

This clonotype was observed at least ten times. This chain joins TRBV20-1 and TRBJ2-1, with 9 positions matching TRBD2. The CDR3 is made up of 13 amino acids. Germline V gene lookup returns CDR1 DFQATT and CDR2 SNEGSKA (reference sequence). After removal of 8 bases from V and 7 bases from J, the junction contained 9 bases not matched to a gene. The CDR3 region has the DNA TGCAGTAGCCGCGGGAGGGTCGGAAATGAGCAGTTCTTC. It yields the protein CSSRGRVGNEQFF.

The chain carries TRBV20-1 and TRBJ2-7; possible D gene TRBD1, 6 bases. The J call may be in error: the DNA end matches TRBJ2-5 better. The germline CDR1 and CDR2 sequences are DFQATT and SNEGSKA (reference sequence). The CDR3 runs 13 residues. CDR3 sequence (DNA): TGCAGTGCTGGGGACACCTCGAAAAAGACCCAGTACTTC. This gives the protein CSAGDTSKKTQYF.

The sample holds a few counts of this clonotype. V usage is TRBV15 and J usage is TRBJ2-7; 13 bases fit TRBD2. There are 17 residues in the CDR3. V trimming: 3 bases; J trimming: 3 bases; junction bases outside the gene matches: 8. Germline V gene data show CDR1 as LNHNV and CDR2 as YYDKDF (reference sequence). For the CDR3, the DNA is TGTGCCACCAGCAGCAACCCCGGGACTAGCGGGAACTACGAGCAGTACTTC. Translating gives CATSSNPGTSGNYEQYF.

This chain uses TRBV27 with TRBJ1-2; the D is unclear. CDR1 and CDR2 (germline): MNHEY, SMNVEV (reference sequence). The CDR3 runs to 15 residues. Trimming removed 4 bases from V and 2 bases from J, with 14 bases in between. The CDR3 sequence is CASSSIFTGNYGYTF. The CDR3 bases are TGTGCCAGCAGTTCCATATTTACCGGAAACTATGGCTACACCTTC.

The table lists this clonotype with a few counts. The chain is built from TRBV24-1 and TRBJ1-2; D is possibly TRBD1 (5 bases). Trimming took off 3 bases at V and 4 bases at J, with 8 bases between the two ends. This CDR3 spans 13 amino acids. Per germline, CDR1 KGHDR and CDR2 SFDVKD. Here the CDR3 DNA reads TGTGCCACCAGTGATCGGGACGGCTATGGCTACACCTTC. Amino acid sequence: CATSDRDGYGYTF.

The chain uses TRBV7-9 and TRBJ2-3, with TRBD2 as a possible D gene (6 bases). Per the germline V gene, CDR1 is SEHNR and CDR2 is FQNEAQ (reference sequence). The CDR3 has 16 amino acids. V was pared by 4 bases and J by 0 bases, with 14 bases between. For the CDR3, the DNA is TGTGCCAGCAGCTCGCGATTTGCGGGAAGCACAGATACGCAGTATTTT. This encodes CASSSRFAGSTDTQYF.

About this clonotype itself: A much bigger clone sits one base away, suggesting this may be a read error. This sequence joins TRBV12-3 or TRBV12-4 and TRBJ2-7, with D unclear. The V end was cut by 4 bases, the J end by 2 bases, with 12 bases between. The CDR3 is 14 residues long. Written as DNA, the CDR3 is TGTGCCAGCAGTTCCCGGACGTGCACCTACGAGCAGTACTTC. Amino acids: CASSSRTCTYEQYF.

The CDR3 nucleotides read TGTGCCAGCAGCGTGGGACTATCTAGCACAGATACGCAGTATTTT. Translated, it gives CASSVGLSSTDTQYF. The chain is built from TRBV5-4 and TRBJ2-3; the match to TRBD2 covers 7 bases. Germline lookup yields CDR1 SGHNT and CDR2 YYREEE (reference sequence). The CDR3 covers 15 residues. V was pared by 4 bases and J by 0 bases, with 5 bases of the junction left unmatched.

To note about this clonotype: Compared with germline, one end of the junction differs, possibly owing to a read error. The gene calls are TRBV2 and TRBJ1-2; 10 positions agree with TRBD1. Germline values: CDR1 SNHLY, CDR2 FYNNEI. CDR3 length: 13 residues. The CDR3 is CASSRDRGPGCTF. For the CDR3, the DNA is TGTGCCAGCAGTCGGGACAGGGGCCCTGGCTGCACCTTC.

This chain links TRBV20-1 with TRBJ1-2; TRBD1 aligns across 8 bases. V was pared by 4 bases and J by 8 bases, with 9 bases of the junction left unmatched. Germline V gives CDR1 DFQATT, CDR2 SNEGSKA (reference sequence). The CDR3 runs 13 residues. The CDR3: CSAISQGTGGYTF. The CDR3 DNA reads TGCAGTGCTATAAGCCAGGGGACAGGCGGCTACACCTTC.

The chain recombines TRBV19 with TRBJ1-1; D not resolved. CDR3 length: 11 amino acids. CDR1 and CDR2 (germline): LNHDA, SQIVND (reference sequence). V was shortened by 11 bases and J by 11 bases, with 18 bases between the two germline ends. In DNA, the CDR3 is TGTGCCCTTACTGGGCGCCCCGGGGCTTTCTTT. This sequence encodes CALTGRPGAFF.